This T cell receptor (beta chain) was sequenced in a study of vaccination and CD4 T cells after COVID-19 (dated by TCRdb to the early 2020s). About the investigation overall: SARS-CoV-2 positivity had been established in the convalescent patients by nasal swab PCR, and mild disease was recorded in under ten of these patients and severe disease in one. Six males and four females were included in the convalescent cohort, with two Hispanic individuals, seven Caucasians, two Asians and one multiracial person represented. Each participant got two doses of either the Pfizer-BioNTech BNT162b2 vaccine (n=8) or the Moderna mRNA-1273 vaccine (n=2). Post-COVID blood samples were collected from convalescent patients a median of around 100 days after diagnosis, with a range of about 30 to 180 days. Post-vaccine blood samples were collected a median of around 70 days after the second vaccine dose, ranging from about 14 to 241 days. The cultures were stimulated with overlapping spike peptide pools from SARS-CoV-2 and from the common cold coronaviruses HCoV-NL63, HCoV-OC43 and HCoV-229E. As controls, cultures received a CEFX viral epitope pool (the positive control), an HIV-1 Nef peptide pool (the negative control), or no peptide at all. The spike-specific CD4+ TCR repertoire was compared before and after mRNA vaccination in over nine COVID-19 convalescent patients and a handful of infection-naive healthy vaccine recipients. Results the study describes overall, beyond this receptor: The median count of SARS-CoV-2-reactive clonotypes went up from around 23 after infection to 30 to 40 after vaccination, although the change was not significant. In convalescent patients, nearly all vaccine-specific clones (304 of 307) were found to be mono-reactive for SARS-CoV-2 spike rather than cross-reactive with common cold coronaviruses. Only a relatively small number of convalescent patients were included in the study, and early timepoints following natural infection were not analyzed. Among convalescent patients, a median about 86% of the SARS-CoV-2-reactive clones seen after vaccination appeared only after vaccination, which suggests priming specific to the vaccine.

As to this clonotype: It lacks a known antigen. Base-call qualities are not available, and no considerably larger clone is one nucleotide away.

The library was built by means of PCR. DNA from cultured CD4+ T cells was subjected to TCR sequencing with the Oncomine TCR Beta short-read assay at the Johns Hopkins FTIC core. The QIAamp micro DNA kit was used to extract genomic DNA from the cultured CD4+ T cells. The Oncomine TCR Beta libraries from cultured CD4+ T cells were pooled using unique dual indexes and then sequenced on an Illumina iSeq 100. The original pipeline was this. Non-productive sequences were removed, and CDR3s that did not start with C, did not end with F or W, or were shorter than 7 amino acids were discarded. Antigen-specific clonotypes were identified using the MANAFEST web application through comparison of peptide-stimulated wells with reference and other culture wells. For a clone to be called positive, the clone needed an FDR below 0.05, an odds ratio above 5, and a productive frequency above 0.1% in at least two of three replicate wells. A clonotype counted as cross-reactive if it showed significant expansion both in the SARS-CoV-2 spike wells and in at least one common cold coronavirus spike condition. Levenshtein distances (stringdist) and unrooted phylogenetic trees (ape) in R version 3.6.1 were used to assess CDR3 homology. TCRdb ran its own pipeline on the public reads, namely fastp trimming at Q25 and MiXCR clone calling, and kept in-frame beta chains. Every distinct CDR3 protein forms one entry, paired with its most common genes and DNA. TCRdb, not the original authors, processed these V and J calls. For this sample there are 12,000 to 15,000 distinct CDR3 sequences; about 35% appear just once. 36% of the sample is taken by the ten largest.

The sample's treatment or condition label is to be understood as: approximately nine-day PBMC culture with coronavirus spike peptide pools or control peptides (ViraFEST assay). The ViraFEST assay was used in the study, in which antigen-specific T cells were expanded with peptide pools and expanded clonotypes were subsequently identified by TCR sequencing. The positive SARS-CoV-2 PCR tests of the convalescent patients were dated from March to December 2020, before the Alpha, Beta and Delta variants emerged in the United States. Fewer than 2.5 million PBMCs per well were cultured in IMDM with roughly 5% human AB serum and roughly 10 IU/ml IL-2, plus 10 ug/ml peptide pools. On days 3 and 7, half of the culture medium was replaced with fresh IL-2-containing medium. CD4+ T cells were isolated after roughly nine days of culture through negative selection using the EasySep CD4+ T cell isolation kit. Ficoll-Paque Plus gradient centrifugation was used to isolate PBMCs from whole blood, and the isolated PBMCs were then either used fresh or cryopreserved at -140C. Triplicate wells were generally used for each culture condition.

From a lookup of the germline V gene, CDR1 and CDR2 are SGHRS and YFSETQ. CDR3 length: 16 amino acids, cysteine to phenylalanine. The CDR3 DNA has 48 bases and is translated from base 1. Here V drops 0 bases and J drops 4 bases, and the junction holds 3 bases not matched to any gene. This clonotype was sampled from a human donor with COVID-19. Sample: cultured CD4+ T cells from blood. The rearrangement joined TRBV5-1 to TRBJ2-1; TRBD2 fits 11 bases in the junction. The nucleotides are TGCGCCAGCAGCTTGGTTCTAGCGGGGGGATACAATGAGCAGTTCTTC. This sequence encodes CASSLVLAGGYNEQFF.